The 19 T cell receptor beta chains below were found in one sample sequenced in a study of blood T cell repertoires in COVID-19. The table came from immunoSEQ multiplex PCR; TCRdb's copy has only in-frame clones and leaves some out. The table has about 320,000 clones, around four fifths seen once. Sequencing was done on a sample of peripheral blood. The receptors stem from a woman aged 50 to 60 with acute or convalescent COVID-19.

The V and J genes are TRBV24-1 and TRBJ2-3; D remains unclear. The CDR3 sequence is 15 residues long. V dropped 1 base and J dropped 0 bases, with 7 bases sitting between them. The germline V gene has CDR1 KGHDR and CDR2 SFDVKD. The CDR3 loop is CATSDFTGSTDTQYF. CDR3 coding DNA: TGTGCCACCAGTGATTTCACCGGTAGCACAGATACGCAGTATTTT.

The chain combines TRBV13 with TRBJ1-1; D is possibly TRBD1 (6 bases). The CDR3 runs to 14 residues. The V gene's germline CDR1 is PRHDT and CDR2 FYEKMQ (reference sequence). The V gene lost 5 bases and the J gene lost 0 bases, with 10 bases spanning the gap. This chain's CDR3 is CASSQGHLNTEAFF. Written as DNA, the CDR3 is TGTGCCAGCAGCCAGGGACACTTGAACACTGAAGCTTTCTTT.

Here the CDR3 DNA reads TGTGCCACCAGTGAGACACCTACGAACACCGGGGAGCTGTTTTTT. This sequence encodes CATSETPTNTGELFF. This rearrangement joins TRBV24-1 to TRBJ2-2, with D hard to call. Germline CDR1 reads KGHDR; CDR2 reads SFDVKD. Trimming stripped 4 bases from V and 0 bases from J, with 8 bases between. The CDR3 spans 15 residues.

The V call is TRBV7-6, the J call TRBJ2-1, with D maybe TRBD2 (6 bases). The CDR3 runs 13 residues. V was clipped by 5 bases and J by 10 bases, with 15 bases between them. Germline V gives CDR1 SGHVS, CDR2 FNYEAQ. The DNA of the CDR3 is TGTGCCAGCAGCCCTACCGAACGGGGGGAGCAGTTCTTC. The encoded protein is CASSPTERGEQFF.

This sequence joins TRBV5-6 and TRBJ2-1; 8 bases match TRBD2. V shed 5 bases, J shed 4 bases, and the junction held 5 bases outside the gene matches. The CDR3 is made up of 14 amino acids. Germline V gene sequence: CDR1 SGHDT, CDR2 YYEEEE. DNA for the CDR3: TGTGCCAGCAGACGACTAGCGCCATACAATGAGCAGTTCTTC. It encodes CASRRLAPYNEQFF.

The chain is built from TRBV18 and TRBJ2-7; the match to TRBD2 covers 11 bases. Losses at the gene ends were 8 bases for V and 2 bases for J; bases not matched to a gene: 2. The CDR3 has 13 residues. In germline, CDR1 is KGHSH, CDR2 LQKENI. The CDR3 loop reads CASQTSGTYEQYF. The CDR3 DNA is TGTGCCAGCCAGACTAGCGGGACCTACGAGCAGTACTTC.

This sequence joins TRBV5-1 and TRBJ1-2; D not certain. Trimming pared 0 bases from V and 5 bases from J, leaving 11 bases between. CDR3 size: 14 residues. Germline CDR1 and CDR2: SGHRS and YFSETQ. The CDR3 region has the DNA TGCGCCAGCAGCTTGGCCCCAGAACTATATGGCTACACCTTC. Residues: CASSLAPELYGYTF. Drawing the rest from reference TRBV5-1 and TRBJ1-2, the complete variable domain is KAGVTQTPRYLIKTRGQQVTLSCSPISGHRSVSWYQQTPGQGLQFLFEYFSETQRNKGNFPGRFSGRQFSNSRSEMNVSTLELGDSALYLCASSLAPELYGYTFGSGTRLTVV.

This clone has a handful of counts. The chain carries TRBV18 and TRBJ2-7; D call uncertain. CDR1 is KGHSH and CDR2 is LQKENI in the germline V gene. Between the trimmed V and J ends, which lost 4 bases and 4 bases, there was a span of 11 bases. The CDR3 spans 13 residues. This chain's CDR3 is CASSQEQHYEQYF. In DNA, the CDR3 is TGTGCCAGCTCACAGGAACAGCATTACGAGCAGTACTTC.

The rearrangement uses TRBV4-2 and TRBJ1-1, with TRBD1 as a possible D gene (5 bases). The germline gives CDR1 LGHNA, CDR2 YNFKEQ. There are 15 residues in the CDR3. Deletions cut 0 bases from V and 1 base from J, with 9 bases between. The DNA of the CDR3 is TGTGCCAGCAGCCAAGAAGAAAGGGGGAACACTGAAGCTTTCTTT. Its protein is CASSQEERGNTEAFF.

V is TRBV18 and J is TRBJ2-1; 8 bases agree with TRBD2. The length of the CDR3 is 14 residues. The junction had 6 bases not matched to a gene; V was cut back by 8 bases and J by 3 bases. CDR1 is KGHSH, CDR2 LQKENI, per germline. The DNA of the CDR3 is TGTGCCAGCGCCCCCGGGACTAGCTACAATGAGCAGTTCTTC. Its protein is CASAPGTSYNEQFF.

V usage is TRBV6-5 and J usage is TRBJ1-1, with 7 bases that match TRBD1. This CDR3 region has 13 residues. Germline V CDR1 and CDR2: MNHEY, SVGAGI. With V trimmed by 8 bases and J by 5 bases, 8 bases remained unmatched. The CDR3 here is CASRDRAGTEAFF. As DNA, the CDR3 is TGTGCCAGCCGAGACAGGGCGGGGACTGAAGCTTTCTTT.

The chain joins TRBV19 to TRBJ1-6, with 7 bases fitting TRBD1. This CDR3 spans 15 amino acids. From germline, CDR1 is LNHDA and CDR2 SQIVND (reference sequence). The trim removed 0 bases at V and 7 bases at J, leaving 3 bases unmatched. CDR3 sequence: CASSIDPTGNSPLHF. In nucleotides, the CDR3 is TGTGCCAGTAGTATAGACCCGACAGGGAATTCACCCCTCCACTTT.

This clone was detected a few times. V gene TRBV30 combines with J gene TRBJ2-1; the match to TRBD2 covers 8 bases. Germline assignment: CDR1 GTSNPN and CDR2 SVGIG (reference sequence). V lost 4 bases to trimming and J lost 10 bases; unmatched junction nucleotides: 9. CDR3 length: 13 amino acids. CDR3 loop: CAWTGGRLKEQFF. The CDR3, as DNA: TGTGCCTGGACGGGAGGGAGGTTAAAGGAGCAGTTCTTC. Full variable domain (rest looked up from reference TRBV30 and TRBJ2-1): SQTIHQWPATLVQPVGSPLSLECTVEGTSNPNLYWYRQAAGRGLQLLFYSVGIGQISSEVPQNLSASRPQDRQFILSSKKLLLSDSGFYLCAWTGGRLKEQFFGPGTRLTVL.

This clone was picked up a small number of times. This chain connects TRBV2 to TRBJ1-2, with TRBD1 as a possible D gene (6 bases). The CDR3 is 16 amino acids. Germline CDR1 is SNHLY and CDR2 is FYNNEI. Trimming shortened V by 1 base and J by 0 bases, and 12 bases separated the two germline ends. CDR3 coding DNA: TGTGCCAGCAGTGAAGTGGGGGACACCTCTAACTATGGCTACACCTTC. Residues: CASSEVGDTSNYGYTF. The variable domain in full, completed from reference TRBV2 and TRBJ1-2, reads EPEVTQTPSHQVTQMGQEVILRCVPISNHLYFYWYRQILGQKVEFLVSFYNNEISEKSEIFDDQFSVERPDGSNFTLKIRSTKLEDSAMYFCASSEVGDTSNYGYTFGSGTRLTVV.

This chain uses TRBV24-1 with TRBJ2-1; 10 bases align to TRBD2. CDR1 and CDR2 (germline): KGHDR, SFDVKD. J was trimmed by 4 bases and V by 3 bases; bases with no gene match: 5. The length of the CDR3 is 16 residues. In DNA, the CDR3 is TGTGCCACCAGTGATACTAGCGGGGTTAGTTACAATGAGCAGTTCTTC. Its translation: CATSDTSGVSYNEQFF.

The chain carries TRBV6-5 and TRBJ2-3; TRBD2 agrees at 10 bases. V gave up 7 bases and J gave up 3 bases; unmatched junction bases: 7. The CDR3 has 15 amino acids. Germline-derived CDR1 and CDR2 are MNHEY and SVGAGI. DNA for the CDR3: TGTGCCAGCAAAATAACTAGCGGGAATACAGATACGCAGTATTTT. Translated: CASKITSGNTDTQYF.

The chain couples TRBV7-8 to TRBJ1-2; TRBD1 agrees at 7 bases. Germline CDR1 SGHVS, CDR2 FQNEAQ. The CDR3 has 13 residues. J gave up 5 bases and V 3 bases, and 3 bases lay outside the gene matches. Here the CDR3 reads CASSFWDSYGYTF. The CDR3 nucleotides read TGTGCCAGCAGCTTCTGGGACAGTTATGGCTACACCTTC.

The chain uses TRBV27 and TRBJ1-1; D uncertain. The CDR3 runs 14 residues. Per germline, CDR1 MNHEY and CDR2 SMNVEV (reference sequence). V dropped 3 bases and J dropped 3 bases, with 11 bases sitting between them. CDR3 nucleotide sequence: TGTGCCAGCAGTTTCCTGGGGAGGGACACTGAAGCTTTCTTT. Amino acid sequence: CASSFLGRDTEAFF.

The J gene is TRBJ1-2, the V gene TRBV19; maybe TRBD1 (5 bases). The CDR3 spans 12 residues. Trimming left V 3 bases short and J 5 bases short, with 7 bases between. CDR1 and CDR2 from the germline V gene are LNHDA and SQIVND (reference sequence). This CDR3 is CASSISGYGYTF. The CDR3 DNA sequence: TGTGCCAGTAGTATTTCAGGGTATGGCTACACCTTC.